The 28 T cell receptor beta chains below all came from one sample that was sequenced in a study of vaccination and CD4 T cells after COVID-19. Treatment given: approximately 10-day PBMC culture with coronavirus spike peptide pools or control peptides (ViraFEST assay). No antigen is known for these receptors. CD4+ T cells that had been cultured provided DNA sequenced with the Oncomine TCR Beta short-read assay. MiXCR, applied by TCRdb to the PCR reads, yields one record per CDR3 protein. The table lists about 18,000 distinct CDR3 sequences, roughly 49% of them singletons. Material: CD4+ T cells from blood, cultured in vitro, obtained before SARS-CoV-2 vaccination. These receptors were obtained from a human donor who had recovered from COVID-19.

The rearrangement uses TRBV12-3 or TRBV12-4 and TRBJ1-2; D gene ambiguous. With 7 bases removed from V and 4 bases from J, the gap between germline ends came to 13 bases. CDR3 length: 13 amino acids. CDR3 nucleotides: TGTGCCAGCACCCCTCAGCCATTCTATGGCTACACCTTC. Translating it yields CASTPQPFYGYTF.

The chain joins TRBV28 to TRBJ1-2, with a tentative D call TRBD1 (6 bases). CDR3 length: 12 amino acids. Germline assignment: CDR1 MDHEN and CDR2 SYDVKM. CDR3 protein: CAIRTDALGYTF. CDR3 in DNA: TGTGCTATCAGGACAGACGCTCTCGGCTACACCTTC.

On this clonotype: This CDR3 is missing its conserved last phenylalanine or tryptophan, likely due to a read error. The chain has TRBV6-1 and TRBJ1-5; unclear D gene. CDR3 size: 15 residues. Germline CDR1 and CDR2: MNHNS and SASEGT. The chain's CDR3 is CASSEEGGSNQPQHL. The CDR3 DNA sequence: TGCGCCAGCAGTGAGGAAGGCGGTAGCAATCAGCCCCAGCATCTT.

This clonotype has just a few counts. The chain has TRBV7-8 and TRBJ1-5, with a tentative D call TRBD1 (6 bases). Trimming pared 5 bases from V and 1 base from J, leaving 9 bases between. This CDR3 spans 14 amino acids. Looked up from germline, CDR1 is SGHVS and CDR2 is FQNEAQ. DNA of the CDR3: TGTGCCAGCAGCCCGGACAGAAGCAATCAGCCCCAGCATTTT. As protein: CASSPDRSNQPQHF.

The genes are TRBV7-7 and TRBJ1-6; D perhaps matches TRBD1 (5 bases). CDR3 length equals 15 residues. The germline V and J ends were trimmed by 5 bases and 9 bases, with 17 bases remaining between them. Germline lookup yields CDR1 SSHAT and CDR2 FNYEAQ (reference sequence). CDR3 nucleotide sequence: TGTGCCAGCAGCCCTCCGGGACTGCGGGGTTCACCCCTCCACTTT. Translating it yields CASSPPGLRGSPLHF.

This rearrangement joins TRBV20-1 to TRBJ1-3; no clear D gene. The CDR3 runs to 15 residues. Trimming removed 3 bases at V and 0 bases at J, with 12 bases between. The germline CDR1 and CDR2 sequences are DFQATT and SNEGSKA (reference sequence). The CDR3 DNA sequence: TGCAGTGCTAGGAGCGGACGGAGCTCTGGAAACACCATATATTTT. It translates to CSARSGRSSGNTIYF.

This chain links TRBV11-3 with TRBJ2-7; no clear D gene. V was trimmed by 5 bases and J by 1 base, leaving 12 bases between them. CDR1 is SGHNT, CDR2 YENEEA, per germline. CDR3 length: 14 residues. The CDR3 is CASSLNSGSYEQYF. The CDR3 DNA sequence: TGTGCCAGCAGCCTAAACAGTGGGTCCTACGAGCAGTACTTC.

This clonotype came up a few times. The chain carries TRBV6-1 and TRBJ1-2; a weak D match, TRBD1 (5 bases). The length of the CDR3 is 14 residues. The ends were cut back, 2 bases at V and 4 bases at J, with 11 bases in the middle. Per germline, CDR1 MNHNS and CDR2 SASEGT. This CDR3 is CASSESDRSYGYTF. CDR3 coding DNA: TGTGCCAGCAGTGAATCCGACAGAAGCTATGGCTACACCTTC.

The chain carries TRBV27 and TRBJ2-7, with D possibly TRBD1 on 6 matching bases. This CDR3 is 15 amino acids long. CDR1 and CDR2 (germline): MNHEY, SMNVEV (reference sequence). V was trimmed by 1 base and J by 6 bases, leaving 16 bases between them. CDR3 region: CASSLLGGPESEQYF. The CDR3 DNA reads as TGTGCCAGCAGTTTATTAGGGGGACCCGAGAGCGAGCAGTACTTC.

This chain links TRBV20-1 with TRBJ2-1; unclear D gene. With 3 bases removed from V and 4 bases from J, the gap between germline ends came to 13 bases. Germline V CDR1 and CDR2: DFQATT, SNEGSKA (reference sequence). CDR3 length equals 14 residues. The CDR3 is CSASPVTLYNEQFF. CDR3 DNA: TGCAGTGCTAGTCCGGTAACCCTGTACAATGAGCAGTTCTTC.

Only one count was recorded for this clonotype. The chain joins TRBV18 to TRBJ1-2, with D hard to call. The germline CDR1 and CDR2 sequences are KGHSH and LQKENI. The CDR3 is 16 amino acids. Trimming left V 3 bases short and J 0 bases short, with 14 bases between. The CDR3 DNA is TGTGCCAGCTCACCGTTAAGCTTGGGGTCTAACTATGGCTACACCTTC. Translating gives CASSPLSLGSNYGYTF. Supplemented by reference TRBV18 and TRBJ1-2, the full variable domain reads NAGVMQNPRHLVRRRGQEARLRCSPMKGHSHVYWYRQLPEEGLKFMVYLQKENIIDESGMPKERFSAEFPKEGPSILRIQQVVRGDSAAYFCASSPLSLGSNYGYTFGSGTRLTVV.

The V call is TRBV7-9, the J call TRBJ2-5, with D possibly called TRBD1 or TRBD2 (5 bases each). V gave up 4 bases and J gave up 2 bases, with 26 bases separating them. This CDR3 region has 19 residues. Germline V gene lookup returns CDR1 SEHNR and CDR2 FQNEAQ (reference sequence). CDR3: CASSSSRDVGVGVQETQYF. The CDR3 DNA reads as TGTGCCAGCAGCTCCTCCCGGGACGTCGGGGTCGGCGTTCAAGAGACCCAGTACTTC.

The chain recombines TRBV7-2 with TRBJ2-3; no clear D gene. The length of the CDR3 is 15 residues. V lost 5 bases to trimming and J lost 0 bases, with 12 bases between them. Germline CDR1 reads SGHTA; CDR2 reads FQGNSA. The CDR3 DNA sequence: TGTGCCAGCAGCCTCGGACGGCCCAGCACAGATACGCAGTATTTT. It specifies CASSLGRPSTDTQYF.

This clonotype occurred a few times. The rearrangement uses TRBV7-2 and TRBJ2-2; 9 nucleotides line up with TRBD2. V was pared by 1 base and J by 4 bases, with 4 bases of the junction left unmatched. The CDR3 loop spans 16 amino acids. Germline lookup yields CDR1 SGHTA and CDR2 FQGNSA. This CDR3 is CASSLVPAGGTGELFF. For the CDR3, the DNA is TGTGCCAGCAGCTTAGTCCCAGCGGGAGGCACCGGGGAGCTGTTTTTT.

The CDR3 here is CASTDGGYSNQPQHF. CDR3 nucleotides: TGTGCCAGCACCGACGGGGGTTATAGCAATCAGCCCCAGCATTTT. This chain connects TRBV28 to TRBJ1-5, with D possibly matching TRBD1 (5 bases). Germline V gene lookup returns CDR1 MDHEN and CDR2 SYDVKM. Trimming cost V 7 bases and J 0 bases, with 13 bases left between them. This CDR3 spans 15 amino acids.

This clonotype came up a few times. Here the CDR3 reads CASSIRGIAEGQPQHF. DNA of the CDR3: TGTGCCAGTAGTATACGAGGGATAGCAGAGGGTCAGCCCCAGCATTTT. The rearrangement uses TRBV19 and TRBJ1-5; D is undetermined. Trimming stripped 2 bases from V and 6 bases from J, with 17 bases between. This CDR3 comprises 16 residues. CDR1 and CDR2 from the germline V gene are LNHDA and SQIVND (reference sequence).

CDR3 DNA: TGTGCCAGCAGCTTAGAGTCGGCTACCATTGGGACCCAGTACTTC. Translation: CASSLESATIGTQYF. J is TRBJ2-5 and V is TRBV7-7; D unresolved. CDR3 size: 15 residues. Germline V gene data show CDR1 as SSHAT and CDR2 as FNYEAQ (reference sequence). The V gene lost 1 base and the J gene lost 7 bases, with 16 bases spanning the gap.

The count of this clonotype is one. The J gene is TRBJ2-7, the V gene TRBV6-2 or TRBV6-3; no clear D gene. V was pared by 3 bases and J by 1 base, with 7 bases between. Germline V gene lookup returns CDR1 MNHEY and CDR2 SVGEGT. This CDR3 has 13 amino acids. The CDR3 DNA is TGTGCCAGCAGTTATGGCGGATCCTACGAGCAGTACTTC. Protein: CASSYGGSYEQYF.

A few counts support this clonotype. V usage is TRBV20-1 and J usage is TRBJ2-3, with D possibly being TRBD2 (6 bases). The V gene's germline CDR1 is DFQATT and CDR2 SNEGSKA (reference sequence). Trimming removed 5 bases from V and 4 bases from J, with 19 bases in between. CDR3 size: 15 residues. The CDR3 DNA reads TGCAGTGCTCCCCGAGGGCGCGGGGCGGCAGATACGCAGTATTTT. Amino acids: CSAPRGRGAADTQYF.

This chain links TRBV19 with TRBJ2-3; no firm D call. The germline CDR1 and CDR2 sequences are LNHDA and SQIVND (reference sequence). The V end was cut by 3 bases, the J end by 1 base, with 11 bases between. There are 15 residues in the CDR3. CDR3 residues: CASSISVLRTDTQYF. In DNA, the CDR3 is TGTGCCAGTAGTATCAGTGTGCTTCGCACAGATACGCAGTATTTT.

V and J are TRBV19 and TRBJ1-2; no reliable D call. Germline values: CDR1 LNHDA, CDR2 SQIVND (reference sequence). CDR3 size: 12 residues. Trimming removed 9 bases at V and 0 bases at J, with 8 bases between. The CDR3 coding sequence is TGTGCCAGCCAACACACTAACTATGGCTACACCTTC. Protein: CASQHTNYGYTF.

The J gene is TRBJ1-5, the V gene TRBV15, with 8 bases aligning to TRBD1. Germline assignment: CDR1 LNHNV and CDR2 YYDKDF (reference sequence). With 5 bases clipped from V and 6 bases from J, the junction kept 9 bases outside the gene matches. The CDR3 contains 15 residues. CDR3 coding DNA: TGTGCCACCAGCGGGGGGCAGGGGGCAAGTCAGCCCCAGCATTTT. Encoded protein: CATSGGQGASQPQHF.

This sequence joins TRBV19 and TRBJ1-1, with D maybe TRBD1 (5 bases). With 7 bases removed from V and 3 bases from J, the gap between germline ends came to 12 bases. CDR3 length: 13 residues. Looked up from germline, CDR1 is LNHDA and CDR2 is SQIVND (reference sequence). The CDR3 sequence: CASISTGYTEAFF. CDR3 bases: TGTGCCAGTATCAGTACAGGATACACTGAAGCTTTCTTT. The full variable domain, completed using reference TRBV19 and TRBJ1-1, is DGGITQSPKYLFRKEGQNVTLSCEQNLNHDAMYWYRQDPGQGLRLIYYSQIVNDFQKGDIAEGYSVSREKKESFPLTVTSAQKNPTAFYLCASISTGYTEAFFGQGTRLTVV.

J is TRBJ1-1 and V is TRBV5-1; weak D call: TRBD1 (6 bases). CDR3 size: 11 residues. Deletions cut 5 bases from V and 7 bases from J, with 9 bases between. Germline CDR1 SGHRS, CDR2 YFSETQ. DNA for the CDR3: TGCGCCAGCAGAGAGGACAGTGAAGCTTTCTTT. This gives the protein CASREDSEAFF.

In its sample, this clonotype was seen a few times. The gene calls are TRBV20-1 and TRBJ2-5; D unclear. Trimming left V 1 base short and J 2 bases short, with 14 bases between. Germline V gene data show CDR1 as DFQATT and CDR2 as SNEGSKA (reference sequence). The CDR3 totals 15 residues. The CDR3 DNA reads TGCAGTGCTAGAGTGAGAGATCGAGGTCAAGAGACCCAGTACTTC. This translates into CSARVRDRGQETQYF.

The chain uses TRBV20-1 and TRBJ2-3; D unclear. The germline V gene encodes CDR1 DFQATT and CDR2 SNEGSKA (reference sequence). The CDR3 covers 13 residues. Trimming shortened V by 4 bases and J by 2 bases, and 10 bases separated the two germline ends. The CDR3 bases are TGCAGTGCTATAGGGCTAAACACAGATACGCAGTATTTT. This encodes CSAIGLNTDTQYF.

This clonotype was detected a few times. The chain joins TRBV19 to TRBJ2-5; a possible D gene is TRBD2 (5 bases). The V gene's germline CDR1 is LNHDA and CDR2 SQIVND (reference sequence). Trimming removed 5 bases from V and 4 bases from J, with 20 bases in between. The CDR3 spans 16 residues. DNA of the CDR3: TGTGCCAGTAGTCCCCGATCTCGGGGTGACGGAGAGACCCAGTACTTC. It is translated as CASSPRSRGDGETQYF.

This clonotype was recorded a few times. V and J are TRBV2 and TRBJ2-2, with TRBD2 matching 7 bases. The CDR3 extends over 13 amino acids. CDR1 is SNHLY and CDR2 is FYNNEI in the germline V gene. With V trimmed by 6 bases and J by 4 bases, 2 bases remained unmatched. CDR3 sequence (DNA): TGTGCCAGCAGGGGGAGGGTCACCGGGGAGCTGTTTTTT. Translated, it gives CASRGRVTGELFF.